A single TCR beta chain is shown here with its context. These data come from a study of blood T cell repertoires in COVID-19. Recruits, aged about 18 to 100 years, lived in 20 to 30 US areas. In the original processing: Estimation of nucleated cell counts was performed using reference gene primer amplification. Measured with immunoSEQ multiplex PCR; TCRdb has only the in-frame clones, and not every one. V, J and clone size were drawn from that table, and D and trimming were deduced from the DNA. The sample lists about 430,000 clones; roughly 88% were seen once. The CDR3 consists of 14 residues. Germline CDR1 KGHSH, CDR2 LQKENI. The V end lost 2 bases, the J end lost 7 bases, and 9 bases lay between the germline ends.

The source is a woman in her 30s with acute COVID-19. The sample consisted of PBMCs or T cells enriched from blood (not recorded which). The V gene is TRBV18, the J gene TRBJ1-6; no clear D. The CDR3 sequence is CASSPSGGNSPLHF. In nucleotides, the CDR3 is TGTGCCAGCTCACCATCCGGAGGAAATTCACCCCTCCACTTT.